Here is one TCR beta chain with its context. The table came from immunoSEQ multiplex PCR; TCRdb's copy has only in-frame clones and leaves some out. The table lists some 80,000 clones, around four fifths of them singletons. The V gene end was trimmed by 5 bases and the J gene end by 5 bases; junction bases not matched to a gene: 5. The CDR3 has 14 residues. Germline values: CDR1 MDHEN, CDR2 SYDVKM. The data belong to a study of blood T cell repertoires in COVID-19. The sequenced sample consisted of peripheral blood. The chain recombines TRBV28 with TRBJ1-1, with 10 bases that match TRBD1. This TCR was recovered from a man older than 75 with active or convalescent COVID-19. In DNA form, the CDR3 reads TGTGCCAGCAGTCCCGGGACAGGGGAAACTGAAGCTTTCTTT. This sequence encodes CASSPGTGETEAFF.